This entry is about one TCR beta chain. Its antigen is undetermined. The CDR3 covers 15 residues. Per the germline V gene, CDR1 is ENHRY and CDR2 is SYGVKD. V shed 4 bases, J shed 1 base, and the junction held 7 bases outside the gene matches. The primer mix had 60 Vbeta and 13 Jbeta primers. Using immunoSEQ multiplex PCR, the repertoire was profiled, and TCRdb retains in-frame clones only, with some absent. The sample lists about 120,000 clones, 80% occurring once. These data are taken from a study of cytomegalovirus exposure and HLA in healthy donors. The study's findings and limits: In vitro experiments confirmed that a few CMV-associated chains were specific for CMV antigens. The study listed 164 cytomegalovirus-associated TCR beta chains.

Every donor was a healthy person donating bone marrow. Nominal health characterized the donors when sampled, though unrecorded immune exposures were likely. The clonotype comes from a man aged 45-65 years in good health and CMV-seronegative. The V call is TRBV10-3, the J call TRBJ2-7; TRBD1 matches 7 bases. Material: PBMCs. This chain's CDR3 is CAISATPGQSYEQYF. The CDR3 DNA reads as TGTGCCATCAGTGCTACTCCGGGACAGTCCTACGAGCAGTACTTC.